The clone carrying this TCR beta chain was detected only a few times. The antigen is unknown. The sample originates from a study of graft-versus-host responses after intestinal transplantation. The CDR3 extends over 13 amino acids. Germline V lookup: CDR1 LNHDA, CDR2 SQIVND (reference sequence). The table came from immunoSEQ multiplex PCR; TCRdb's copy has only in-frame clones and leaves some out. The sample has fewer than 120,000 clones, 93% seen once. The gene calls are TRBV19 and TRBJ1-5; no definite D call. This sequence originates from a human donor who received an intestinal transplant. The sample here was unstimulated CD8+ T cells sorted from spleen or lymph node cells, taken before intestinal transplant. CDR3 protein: CATTVGNNQPQHF. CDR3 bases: TGTGCTACTACGGTGGGGAACAATCAGCCCCAGCATTTT.